These 19 T cell receptor beta chains came from one sample sequenced in a study of STAT5B mutations in CD4+ large granular lymphocyte leukemia. Sequencing was performed with immunoSEQ multiplex PCR; in TCRdb, only in-frame clones are kept and a portion is missing. The data contain under 40,000 clones, roughly two thirds of them singletons. The sequenced material came from CD4+ T cells from blood buffy coats. These receptor sequences come from a human donor in good health.

This chain links TRBV5-5 with TRBJ1-1; D is uncertain. The CDR3 totals 14 residues. Germline V gives CDR1 SGHKS, CDR2 YYEKEE (reference sequence). Trimming pared 2 bases from V and 1 base from J, leaving 9 bases between. CDR3 in amino acids: CASSFHLPNTEAFF. CDR3 nucleotide sequence: TGTGCCAGCAGCTTCCATCTCCCGAACACTGAAGCTTTCTTT.

The genes are TRBV25-1 and TRBJ2-5; 8 bases align to TRBD1. From germline, CDR1 is MGHDK and CDR2 SYGVNS. V lost 6 bases to trimming and J lost 5 bases; unmatched junction nucleotides: 5. The CDR3 extends over 13 amino acids. The CDR3 bases are TGTGCCAGCAGGCAGGGGGCGCGGGAGACCCAGTACTTC. It translates to CASRQGARETQYF.

This chain connects TRBV6-4 to TRBJ1-2; D gene unclear. V lost 6 bases and J 4 bases, leaving 9 bases between the germline ends. Germline V gene data show CDR1 as MRHNA and CDR2 as SNTAGT. The CDR3 length is 12 residues. The DNA of the CDR3 is TGTGCCAGCAGGGCCCCCCCCTATGGCTACACCTTC. Its protein product is CASRAPPYGYTF.

This clone was seen only once. The chain uses TRBV19 and TRBJ1-5, with D possibly TRBD1 on 5 matching bases. Trimming pared 10 bases from V and 0 bases from J, leaving 13 bases between. The CDR3 runs to 14 residues. Germline assignment: CDR1 LNHDA and CDR2 SQIVND (reference sequence). The CDR3 reads CATAGRYSNQPQHF. DNA for the CDR3: TGTGCCACCGCGGGGCGGTATAGCAATCAGCCCCAGCATTTT.

The chain couples TRBV4-1 to TRBJ1-2; 7 positions agree with TRBD1. J lost 4 bases, V lost 0 bases, and 5 bases had no gene match. There are 15 residues in the CDR3. Germline V gene data show CDR1 as MGHRA and CDR2 as YSYEKL. In DNA form, the CDR3 reads TGCGCCAGCAGCCAAGATGACAGGGAGACCTATGGCTACACCTTC. Translation: CASSQDDRETYGYTF.

For the CDR3, the DNA is TGCGCCAGCAGTGGGGAGACAGAGACCCAGTACTTC. Protein: CASSGETETQYF. The V gene is TRBV10-1, the J gene TRBJ2-5, with D possibly being TRBD2 (5 bases). Trimming took 4 bases from V and 4 from J, leaving 7 bases between them. The length of the CDR3 is 12 residues. Looked up from germline, CDR1 is WNHNN and CDR2 is SYGVQD (reference sequence).

The V call is TRBV5-1, the J call TRBJ2-5; 11 bases align to TRBD2. This CDR3 region has 14 residues. V was clipped by 2 bases and J by 4 bases; unmatched bases: 1. Germline loops: CDR1 SGHRS, CDR2 YFSETQ. The CDR3 is CASSFGLAGETQYF. CDR3 coding DNA: TGCGCCAGCAGCTTCGGACTAGCGGGAGAGACCCAGTACTTC.

V usage is TRBV12-5 and J usage is TRBJ2-3; D is ambiguous. Trimming removed 5 bases at V and 0 bases at J, with 6 bases between. Germline V gene lookup returns CDR1 LGHNT and CDR2 FRNRAP. This CDR3 comprises 13 residues. The CDR3 spells CASGPDSTDTQYF. The CDR3 coding sequence is TGTGCTAGTGGTCCGGACAGCACAGATACGCAGTATTTT.

The J gene is TRBJ1-1, the V gene TRBV5-8; D remains unclear. The germline V gene has CDR1 SGHTS and CDR2 YDEGEE. The CDR3 is 16 residues long. Trimming took off 0 bases at V and 1 base at J, with 13 bases between the two ends. The CDR3 loop reads CASSLAASRPNTEAFF. The CDR3 nucleotides are TGTGCCAGCAGCTTGGCTGCCAGCCGTCCGAACACTGAAGCTTTCTTT.

This clone occurred a few times. The rearrangement joins TRBV28 to TRBJ1-2; a possible D gene is TRBD1 (5 bases). V gave up 2 bases and J gave up 5 bases, with 9 bases separating them. CDR3 length: 13 residues. Germline assignment: CDR1 MDHEN and CDR2 SYDVKM. Here the CDR3 reads CASSLPGSYGYTF. In nucleotides, the CDR3 is TGTGCCAGCAGTTTACCAGGGTCTTATGGCTACACCTTC.

V is TRBV6-1 and J is TRBJ2-7, with a tentative D call TRBD1 (5 bases). The CDR3 length is 14 residues. Germline CDR1 is MNHNS and CDR2 is SASEGT. V was shortened by 7 bases and J by 1 base, with 14 bases between the two germline ends. CDR3 coding DNA: TGTGCCAGCACCGAAACGACAGTTTCCTACGAGCAGTACTTC. It specifies CASTETTVSYEQYF.

The rearrangement links TRBV9 to TRBJ1-2; the D gene is possibly TRBD1 (6 bases). Germline V gives CDR1 SGDLS, CDR2 YYNGEE. The CDR3 contains 15 residues. Trimming removed 0 bases from V and 2 bases from J, with 11 bases in between. CDR3: CASSVDGGANYGYTF. The DNA of the CDR3 is TGTGCCAGCAGCGTAGATGGGGGGGCAAACTATGGCTACACCTTC.

Notes on this clone: Other DNA sequences in this specimen translate into the identical CDR3. The V and J genes are TRBV6-5 and TRBJ2-2; D uncertain. V dropped 1 base and J dropped 5 bases, with 2 bases sitting between them. From germline, CDR1 is MNHEY and CDR2 SVGAGI. The CDR3 is made up of 12 amino acids. CDR3 nucleotide sequence: TGTGCCAGCAGTTACTTGACCGGGGAGCTGTTTTTT. This sequence encodes CASSYLTGELFF.

This clone occurred once. This chain joins TRBV5-4 and TRBJ1-2, with a weak D call TRBD1 (5 bases). V was shortened by 0 bases and J by 1 base, with 10 bases between the two germline ends. CDR1 and CDR2 from the germline V gene are SGHNT and YYREEE (reference sequence). The CDR3 is 15 amino acids. The CDR3 loop reads CASSLVGGVNYGYTF. The CDR3 bases are TGTGCCAGCAGCTTGGTGGGGGGAGTTAACTATGGCTACACCTTC.

The chain has TRBV9 and TRBJ2-2; D is ambiguous. This CDR3 spans 15 amino acids. Looked up from germline, CDR1 is SGDLS and CDR2 is YYNGEE. V dropped 1 base and J dropped 0 bases, with 7 bases sitting between them. CDR3 in DNA: TGTGCCAGCAGCGTAATAGGGACGAACACCGGGGAGCTGTTTTTT. Translating it yields CASSVIGTNTGELFF. Full variable domain (outside the CDR3, taken from reference TRBV9 and TRBJ2-2): DSGVTQTPKHLITATGQRVTLRCSPRSGDLSVYWYQQSLDQGLQFLIQYYNGEERAKGNILERFSAQQFPDLHSELNLSSLELGDSALYFCASSVIGTNTGELFFGEGSRLTVL.

The CDR3 loop reads CASSLSRLNTEAFF. The DNA for the CDR3 is TGTGCCAGCAGCTTATCCAGGCTGAACACTGAAGCTTTCTTT. This rearrangement joins TRBV7-6 to TRBJ1-1; D remains unclear. The CDR3 totals 14 residues. Per germline, CDR1 SGHVS and CDR2 FNYEAQ. The V end was cut by 2 bases, the J end by 0 bases, with 7 bases between.

The chain recombines TRBV29-1 with TRBJ1-2, with a tentative D call TRBD1 (5 bases). Germline CDR1 is SQVTM and CDR2 is ANQGSEA. The CDR3 spans 12 residues. V was clipped by 7 bases and J by 6 bases, with 15 bases between them. CDR3 bases: TGCAGCGAAAATGGGGGAGATGATGGCTACACCTTC. Its translation is CSENGGDDGYTF.

V gene TRBV2 combines with J gene TRBJ2-5, with D unclear. This CDR3 has 12 amino acids. Germline V gives CDR1 SNHLY, CDR2 FYNNEI. V lost 4 bases and J 5 bases, leaving 8 bases between the germline ends. CDR3 nucleotides: TGTGCCAGCAGTGCCGAACTGGAGACCCAGTACTTC. Encoded protein: CASSAELETQYF.

This rearrangement joins TRBV10-3 to TRBJ2-7; no clear D gene. Trimming pared 7 bases from V and 1 base from J, leaving 14 bases between. The CDR3 runs to 14 residues. Germline CDR1 is ENHRY and CDR2 is SYGVKD. The CDR3 DNA reads as TGTGCCATCACTGACTCCGTCATTTCCTACGAGCAGTACTTC. As protein: CAITDSVISYEQYF.